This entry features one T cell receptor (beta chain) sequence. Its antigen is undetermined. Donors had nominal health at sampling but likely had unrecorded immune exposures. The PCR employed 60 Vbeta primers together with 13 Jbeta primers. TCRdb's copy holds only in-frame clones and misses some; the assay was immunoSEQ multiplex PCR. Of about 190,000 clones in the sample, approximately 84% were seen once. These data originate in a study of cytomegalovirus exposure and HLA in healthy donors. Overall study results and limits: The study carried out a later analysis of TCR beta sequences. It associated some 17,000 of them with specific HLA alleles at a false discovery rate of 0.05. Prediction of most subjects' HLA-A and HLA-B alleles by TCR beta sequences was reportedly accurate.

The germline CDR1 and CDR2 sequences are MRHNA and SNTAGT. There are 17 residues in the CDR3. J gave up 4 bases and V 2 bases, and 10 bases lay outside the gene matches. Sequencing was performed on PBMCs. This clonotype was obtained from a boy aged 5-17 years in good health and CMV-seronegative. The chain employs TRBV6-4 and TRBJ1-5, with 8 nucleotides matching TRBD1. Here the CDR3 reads CASSDRDRRPLNQPQHF. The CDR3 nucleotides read TGTGCCAGCAGTGACCGGGACAGGAGACCATTAAATCAGCCCCAGCATTTT.